The clone carrying this T cell receptor delta chain was picked up one time. Antigen: not known. A single base separates this from a much larger clone, so it may be a read error. Extracted RNA was reverse transcribed into cDNA. Pooled V-gene forward primers with one constant-region reverse primer generated the CDR3 amplicons by multiplex PCR. TCRdb called clones from the multiplex PCR reads again using CATT. The sample has roughly 76,000 delta-chain clones; 30% to 45% are singletons. This entry comes from a study of Vδ1+ human thymocytes. General study results and limits: Thymic TRG and TRD repertoires appeared highly polyclonal.

Germline CDR1 reads GEAIGNYY; CDR2 reads EKD. CDR3 length equals 20 residues. This sequence originates from a boy in the first two years of life who had congenital heart surgery. This rearrangement joins TRDV2 to TRDJ1; possibly TRDD2 for D (5 bases). The sample was Vdelta1+ gamma-delta thymocytes from the thymus. Subset of the sample: FACS-sorted CD3+ TCRalphabeta- TCRVdelta1+ TCRVdelta2- thymocytes. The CDR3 loop reads CAYDTGSPTYEGYYTDKLIF. The CDR3 DNA follows: TGTGCCTATGACACCGGTAGTCCCACCTACGAAGGTTATTACACCGATAAACTCATCTTT.